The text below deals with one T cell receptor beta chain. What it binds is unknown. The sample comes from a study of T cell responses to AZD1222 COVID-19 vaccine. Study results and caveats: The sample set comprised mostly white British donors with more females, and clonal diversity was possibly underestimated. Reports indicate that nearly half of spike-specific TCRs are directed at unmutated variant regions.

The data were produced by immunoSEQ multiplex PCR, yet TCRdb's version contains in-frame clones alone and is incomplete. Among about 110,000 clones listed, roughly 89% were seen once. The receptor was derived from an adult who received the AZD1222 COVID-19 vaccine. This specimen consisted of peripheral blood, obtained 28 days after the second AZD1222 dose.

This chain's CDR3 is CASSWGPTGTNSPLHF. CDR3 DNA: TGTGCCAGCAGTTGGGGCCCCACAGGGACGAATTCACCCCTCCACTTT. The gene calls are TRBV5-6 and TRBJ1-6, with D possibly being TRBD1 (6 bases). This CDR3 has 16 residues. CDR1 is SGHDT and CDR2 is YYEEEE in the germline V gene. Trimming cost V 5 bases and J 7 bases, with 19 bases left between them.